The clone carrying this TCR beta chain was detected only a few times. Its antigen is as yet unknown. Other DNA sequences in this specimen translate into the identical CDR3. The entry originates in a study of cytomegalovirus exposure and HLA in healthy donors. Across the study: Genotyping of roughly 400 donors showed that around 86% belonged to the Caucasian-associated ancestry cluster.

This CDR3 contains 14 residues. Trimming at V came to 5 bases and at J to 3 bases, leaving 4 bases not matched to a gene. Germline V gives CDR1 MNHNS, CDR2 SASEGT. Findings and caveats of the study: The CMV antigen specificity of a few CMV-associated chains was confirmed through in vitro analysis. It was assumed in the presence/absence analyses that sequencing depth was roughly uniform across donors. Overall, roughly 170 TCR beta chains were annotated as cytomegalovirus-associated.

PCR employed 60 Vbeta and 13 Jbeta primers. This table comes from immunoSEQ multiplex PCR, and its TCRdb copy is limited to in-frame clones, with some not included. The data contain around 200,000 clones, more than 60% of them singletons. The chain links TRBV6-1 to TRBJ2-3, with TRBD1 matching 8 bases. Sequencing input: PBMCs. The TCR sequence derives from a woman aged 60-75 years in good health and CMV-seropositive. Here the CDR3 reads CASSLRTGTDTQYF. In DNA, the CDR3 is TGTGCCAGCAGTTTAAGGACAGGGACAGATACGCAGTATTTT.